Given below is one TCR beta chain in context. Its antigen is not identified. This entry is derived from a study of regulatory T cells in long-lasting Graves disease. Overall study context: Patients with persistent Graves' disease had over 5 years of antithyroid drugs and persistent TSH receptor antibodies. Broader study findings: Fewer public clonotypes were shared by new patients (approximately 970) than by persistent patients (around 2,900). TCR diversity was lower in persistent Graves' patients (versus newly diagnosed ones).

As for time point: persistent/refractory GD, antithyroid drugs over 5 years with positive TRAb. From PBMCs, RNA was extracted and then used to make the TCR library. Arm-PCR of CDR3 regions and iRepertoire HTBI primers were the basis on which TCR beta libraries were built. TCRdb ran MiXCR on the multiplex PCR reads and lists one entry per CDR3 protein. The sample shows roughly 300,000 distinct CDR3 sequences, roughly 21% of them seen only once. Per germline, CDR1 MNHEY and CDR2 SMNVEV (reference sequence). Trimming pared 5 bases from V and 3 bases from J, leaving 8 bases between. CDR3 size: 13 residues.

The rearrangement links TRBV27 to TRBJ2-1; D call uncertain. This receptor was identified in a female donor with Graves disease. The sequenced sample was peripheral blood mononuclear cells (PBMCs), obtained when the disease was refractory, from a patient treated with antithyroid drugs. CDR3 sequence reads: CASSARVYNEQFF. DNA of the CDR3: TGTGCCAGCAGTGCTAGGGTCTACAATGAGCAGTTCTTC.